What follows are 15 T cell receptor beta chains derived from one specimen sequenced in a study of T-cell memory formation after mild COVID-19. A single record per CDR3 protein comes from TCRdb applying MiXCR to the 5' RACE reads. The sample has fewer than 250,000 distinct CDR3 sequences, approximately 15% seen once. Material for sequencing was PBMCs or a T cell subset sorted from them (not recorded which). These receptors originate from an adult woman who had mild COVID-19 (a few samples of this study predate the infection). Cell type and time point are not known.

This clonotype was detected a few times. This chain uses TRBV6-5 with TRBJ2-7; possibly TRBD1 for D (5 bases). Per germline, CDR1 MNHEY and CDR2 SVGAGI. Trimming took 7 bases from V and 4 from J, leaving 20 bases between them. This CDR3 has 15 residues. The CDR3 spells CASNFRAGQAYEQYF. The CDR3 DNA sequence: TGTGCCAGCAACTTTCGGGCCGGACAAGCTTACGAGCAGTACTTC.

This clonotype came up once. This sequence joins TRBV12-3 or TRBV12-4 and TRBJ1-5; 10 bases align to TRBD1. The V segment lost 6 bases and the J segment 1 base; nucleotides outside the gene matches: 0. This CDR3 spans 14 amino acids. The CDR3 reads CASRGQGSNQPQHF. The CDR3 DNA reads as TGTGCCAGCAGGGGACAGGGGAGCAATCAGCCCCAGCATTTT.

V and J are TRBV12-3 or TRBV12-4 and TRBJ1-1; D uncertain. The CDR3 consists of 15 residues. Trimming took 5 bases from V and 0 from J, leaving 13 bases between them. The DNA for the CDR3 is TGTGCCAGCAGTCGTGAACGGAGGTTGAACACTGAAGCTTTCTTT. It translates to CASSRERRLNTEAFF.

This clonotype has only a few counts. The chain recombines TRBV5-1 with TRBJ1-2; TRBD1 aligns across 7 bases. V gave up 0 bases and J gave up 4 bases; unmatched junction bases: 3. The CDR3 runs 14 residues. The V gene's germline CDR1 is SGHRS and CDR2 YFSETQ. The CDR3 protein is CASSLAGDSYGYTF. DNA of the CDR3: TGCGCCAGCAGCTTGGCAGGGGACAGCTATGGCTACACCTTC. The full variable domain, its missing parts supplied by reference TRBV5-1 and TRBJ1-2, is KAGVTQTPRYLIKTRGQQVTLSCSPISGHRSVSWYQQTPGQGLQFLFEYFSETQRNKGNFPGRFSGRQFSNSRSEMNVSTLELGDSALYLCASSLAGDSYGYTFGSGTRLTVV.

The J gene is TRBJ2-7, the V gene TRBV12-3 or TRBV12-4; D is uncertain. V was trimmed by 5 bases and J by 2 bases, leaving 13 bases between them. The CDR3 has 14 amino acids. The CDR3 nucleotides are TGTGCCAGCAGTGTCCTGGGCGCAGCCTACGAGCAGTACTTC. Translating it yields CASSVLGAAYEQYF.

J is TRBJ2-3 and V is TRBV4-2; 8 positions match TRBD1. Germline V gene lookup returns CDR1 LGHNA and CDR2 YNFKEQ. CDR3 length equals 16 residues. The V gene end was trimmed by 1 base and the J gene end by 4 bases; junction bases not matched to a gene: 7. The DNA of the CDR3 is TGTGCCAGCAGCCAAGTGACAGGGGCCACGGCAGATACGCAGTATTTT. It is translated as CASSQVTGATADTQYF.

This clonotype has only a few counts. The chain joins TRBV10-3 to TRBJ1-5; 10 nucleotides match TRBD1. This CDR3 spans 16 amino acids. CDR1 is ENHRY, CDR2 SYGVKD, per germline. With V trimmed by 3 bases and J by 3 bases, 5 bases remained unmatched. CDR3 in amino acids: CAISDATGGNNQPQHF. CDR3 bases: TGTGCCATCAGTGACGCGACAGGGGGCAACAATCAGCCCCAGCATTTT.

The V call is TRBV6-2 or TRBV6-3, the J call TRBJ1-2; 8 bases match TRBD1. The V gene end was trimmed by 4 bases and the J gene end by 5 bases; junction bases not matched to a gene: 6. The CDR3 consists of 14 residues. The germline CDR1 and CDR2 sequences are MNHEY and SVGEGT. This CDR3 reads CASSSLGTGYGYTF. As DNA, the CDR3 is TGTGCCAGCAGTTCTTTGGGGACAGGATATGGCTACACCTTC.

V and J are TRBV6-1 and TRBJ2-2; 12 bases fit TRBD2. CDR1 is MNHNS, CDR2 SASEGT, per germline. This CDR3 spans 16 amino acids. The V and J ends lost 4 bases and 4 bases, in that order; junction bases with no gene match: 4. CDR3 sequence: CASSGLAGALTGELFF. CDR3 coding DNA: TGTGCCAGCAGTGGACTAGCGGGGGCCCTCACCGGGGAGCTGTTTTTT.

A few counts support this clonotype. The rearrangement joins TRBV7-9 to TRBJ2-3, with D tentatively TRBD1 or TRBD2 (5 bases each). Trimming removed 0 bases from V and 5 bases from J, with 15 bases in between. Germline values: CDR1 SEHNR, CDR2 FQNEAQ (reference sequence). This CDR3 contains 16 residues. CDR3 residues: CASSLASGPGEDTQYF. The CDR3 nucleotides read TGTGCCAGCAGCTTAGCCTCGGGACCCGGGGAAGATACGCAGTATTTT.

V is TRBV19 and J is TRBJ1-1, with 9 bases lining up with TRBD1. CDR3 length: 15 residues. The V and J ends lost 11 bases and 0 bases, in that order; junction bases with no gene match: 10. CDR1 and CDR2 from the germline V gene are LNHDA and SQIVND (reference sequence). The CDR3 protein is CASNRGQGMNTEAFF. In nucleotides, the CDR3 is TGTGCCTCTAACCGTGGACAGGGGATGAACACTGAAGCTTTCTTT.

This chain links TRBV12-3 or TRBV12-4 with TRBJ1-1; TRBD1 might be the D (5 bases). V was shortened by 2 bases and J by 7 bases, with 11 bases between the two germline ends. This CDR3 is 13 amino acids long. The CDR3, as DNA: TGTGCCAGCAGTTTACTGGGGACGGGTGAAGCTTTCTTT. Its translation is CASSLLGTGEAFF.

V and J are TRBV4-1 and TRBJ1-2, with a tentative D call TRBD1 (5 bases). The CDR3 contains 17 residues. Trimming pared 1 base from V and 3 bases from J, leaving 18 bases between. The V gene's germline CDR1 is MGHRA and CDR2 YSYEKL. The CDR3 sequence is CASSQGQRQRLDYGYTF. CDR3 nucleotide sequence: TGCGCCAGCAGCCAAGGACAGAGACAACGGCTTGACTATGGCTACACCTTC.

This clonotype was seen more than once but under ten times. The rearrangement joins TRBV12-3 or TRBV12-4 to TRBJ2-5, with D perhaps TRBD2 (7 bases). This CDR3 is built from 14 residues. V shed 2 bases and J shed 5 bases, with 12 bases lying between them. The CDR3 loop reads CASSLRGARETQYF. CDR3 coding DNA: TGTGCCAGCAGTTTACGGGGGGCCAGGGAGACCCAGTACTTC.

This sequence joins TRBV27 and TRBJ2-3, with D unresolved. The length of the CDR3 is 11 residues. Germline assignment: CDR1 MNHEY and CDR2 SMNVEV (reference sequence). Trimming stripped 7 bases from V and 5 bases from J, with 7 bases between. Here the CDR3 reads CASILGDTQYF. In DNA, the CDR3 is TGTGCCAGCATCCTGGGAGATACGCAGTATTTT.